These T cell receptor beta chains were read from a single sample in a study of cytomegalovirus exposure and HLA in healthy donors. TCRdb's copy holds only in-frame clones and misses some; the assay was immunoSEQ multiplex PCR. The sample records fewer than 150,000 clones, about 91% being singletons. Sequenced: PBMCs. Receptors originate from a young man in good health and CMV-seronegative. Both conserved end residues are part of each CDR3. The D gene is left open where the match is weak. Clone size is shown for a subset of rows, as once, few, many or a class of expanded clone.

d_call	v_call	clone_size	j_call	cdr3_aa	cdr3_nt
NA	TRBV5-1	NA	TRBJ2-2	CASSLDRRLTGELFF	TGCGCCAGCAGCTTGGATCGCAGACTCACCGGGGAGCTGTTTTTT
NA	TRBV11-2	NA	TRBJ2-2	CASSLGGPAYTGELFF	TGTGCCAGCAGCTTAGGAGGGCCGGCATACACCGGGGAGCTGTTTTTT
NA	TRBV1	few	TRBJ1-5	CTSSMCRAWGQPQHF	TGCACCAGCAGCATGTGCAGGGCTTGGGGTCAGCCCCAGCATTTT
NA	TRBV9	NA	TRBJ1-1	CASSKGDLNTEAFF	TGTGCCAGCAGCAAAGGGGATTTGAACACTGAAGCTTTCTTT
TRBD1	TRBV4-1	NA	TRBJ1-5	CASSQEGTDNQPQHF	TGCGCCAGCAGCCAAGAAGGGACAGACAATCAGCCCCAGCATTTT
TRBD1	TRBV5-4	NA	TRBJ2-5	CASSTGGRRERGTQYF	TGTGCCAGCAGCACAGGGGGACGGCGGGAACGGGGGACCCAGTACTTC
NA	TRBV5-1	NA	TRBJ1-1	CASSATGVRDTEAFF	TGCGCCAGCAGCGCGACCGGGGTCCGAGACACTGAAGCTTTCTTT
NA	TRBV28	NA	TRBJ2-5	CASSPTDYQETQYF	TGTGCCAGCAGTCCAACAGATTACCAAGAGACCCAGTACTTC
TRBD1	TRBV19	once	TRBJ1-6	CASSRTGENSPLHF	TGTGCCAGTAGTAGGACAGGGGAAAATTCACCCCTCCACTTT
NA	TRBV15	NA	TRBJ1-5	CATSRDGAGDEPQHF	TGTGCCACCAGCAGAGATGGGGCAGGGGATGAGCCCCAGCATTTT
TRBD1	TRBV28	NA	TRBJ2-1	CASSLTTTGMNEQFF	TGTGCCAGCAGTCTCACGACGACAGGGATGAATGAGCAGTTCTTC
NA	TRBV4-3	NA	TRBJ2-7	CASSPPGHTYEQYF	TGCGCCAGCAGCCCCCCGGGACATACCTACGAGCAGTACTTC
TRBD1	TRBV14	NA	TRBJ2-5	CASSHPGTGGWETQYF	TGTGCCAGCAGCCATCCCGGGACAGGGGGTTGGGAGACCCAGTACTTC
NA	TRBV4-1	once	TRBJ1-3	CASSPGTVPGNTIYF	TGCGCCAGCAGCCCCGGGACTGTCCCTGGAAACACCATATATTTT
NA	TRBV19	NA	TRBJ1-5	CASSQQGPSNQPQHF	TGTGCCAGTAGCCAACAGGGACCGAGCAATCAGCCCCAGCATTTT